This entry concerns a single T cell receptor beta chain. Its matching antigen is unknown. Unique molecular identifiers had been added to the TCR beta cDNA libraries. Each CDR3 protein gets one entry after TCRdb re-called the PCR reads with MiXCR. The sample shows some 890,000 distinct CDR3 sequences, under 70% of them seen only once. The CDR3 sequence is 13 residues long. Germline CDR1 MNHNY, CDR2 SVGAGI (reference sequence). V was pared by 6 bases and J by 0 bases, with 6 bases between. These data originate in a study of post-analysis software for immune sequencing data. General observations from the study: The study found significantly lower normalized Chao1 diversity in multiple sclerosis patients than in controls. The study found TRBV5-6, TRBV5-1 and TRBV20-1 among a handful of TRBV segments more frequent in patients than controls. By F measure, strong co-clustering occurred among samples prepared in the same batch.

The sample comprised blood. The chain carries TRBV6-6 and TRBJ1-5; D unresolved. This sequence was found in a girl aged 5-17 years with multiple sclerosis. This chain's CDR3 is CASRIYSNQPQHF. The CDR3 region has the DNA TGTGCCAGCAGAATCTATAGCAATCAGCCCCAGCATTTT.